This record looks at one T cell receptor beta chain sequence and its context. No antigen is known for it. No much larger clone is present one base from it, and per-base qualities are unavailable. TCR cDNA was synthesized by 5'RACE template switching, which introduced a universal primer site and unique molecular identifiers. Priming of cDNA synthesis was performed from both the TCR alpha and TCR beta constant segments. Library amplification used two PCR steps, and the second PCR step added sample barcodes and sequencing adapters. Libraries were sequenced on Illumina HiSeq 2500 (2x100 bp) or NovaSeq (2x150 bp). From the authors' description of their analysis: MIGEC handled demultiplexing of reads and collapsing into UMI consensus sequences, while MiXCR performed V(D)J alignment. Vaccine-responding clonotypes were identified with edgeR using replicate PBMC samples, with FDR below 0.01 and a log2 fold change above 5 up to day 15 being required. Bulk clonotypes were assigned CD4 or CD8 identity according to which sequenced CD4 or CD8 repertoire held them at higher abundance. TCRdb redid the processing of the public reads, applying fastp at Q25 and MiXCR, and retained in-frame beta chains. Under each unique CDR3 protein, matching rows form one entry showing the most common genes and DNA. None of the V and J calls come from the authors' own analysis; TCRdb made them. The sample contains 500,000 to 700,000 distinct CDR3 sequences, over 15% of them found a single time. In total, the top ten clones hold roughly an eighth of the sample.

The sample's treatment or condition label, in plain terms: live attenuated yellow fever vaccine strain. At each blood-draw timepoint, two biological replicates of bulk PBMCs were obtained. PBMCs were isolated from peripheral blood using a standard Ficoll-Paque protocol. RNA was extracted with TriZol from bulk PBMCs, CD4 and CD8 fractions, and dextramer-positive and dextramer-negative fractions. CDR1 and CDR2 are read off the germline V gene as MDHEN and SYDVKM. The CDR3 measures 14 amino acids from cysteine to phenylalanine. The entry retains the CDR3 DNA only, 42 bases that are in frame from base 1. The V end gives up 5 bases and the J end 6 bases, leaving 5 bases in the junction not matched to a gene. These data are taken from a study of T cells after yellow fever vaccination (dated by TCRdb to about 2019). Looking at the study overall: The SMART-Seq v4 Ultra Low Input RNA kit was used to prepare libraries from fractions with low cell numbers. Two healthy male donors, one aged 18 to 30 and one aged 30 to 40 years, were included in the cohort. To follow T-cell clones before and after primary and booster YFV17D yellow fever vaccination, bulk TCR alpha and beta repertoires were sequenced over time. Blood was collected at multiple timepoints before and after primary and secondary immunization, and bulk PBMC replicates and cell subsets were isolated.

Findings and caveats that apply to the study as a whole: Computational filtering was needed because FACS-sorted repertoires could contain abundant contaminating clonotypes from the bulk population. A small share of clonotypes occurred in both CD4 and CD8 compartments, likely arising from convergent recombination. The secondary T-cell response was found to be weaker but faster than the primary response, with a peak reached on day 5 rather than on day 15. Most clones expanded after primary vaccination (almost 97% of CD4 and 70% to 90% of CD8) were re-detected after the booster, suggesting that broad memory maintenance occurred. The study included only a couple of donors, which limits how far the findings can be generalized.

The receptor was derived from a man aged 25-40 years who received the YFV17D yellow fever vaccine. The sequence links TRBV28 to TRBJ2-1; the junction holds 9 bases that match TRBD1. The material sequenced was PBMCs, taken 15 days after the yellow fever booster vaccination. This receptor carries the CDR3 CASSPTGGSNEQFF. Read as DNA, the sequence is TGTGCCAGCAGTCCGACAGGGGGTTCCAATGAGCAGTTCTTC.